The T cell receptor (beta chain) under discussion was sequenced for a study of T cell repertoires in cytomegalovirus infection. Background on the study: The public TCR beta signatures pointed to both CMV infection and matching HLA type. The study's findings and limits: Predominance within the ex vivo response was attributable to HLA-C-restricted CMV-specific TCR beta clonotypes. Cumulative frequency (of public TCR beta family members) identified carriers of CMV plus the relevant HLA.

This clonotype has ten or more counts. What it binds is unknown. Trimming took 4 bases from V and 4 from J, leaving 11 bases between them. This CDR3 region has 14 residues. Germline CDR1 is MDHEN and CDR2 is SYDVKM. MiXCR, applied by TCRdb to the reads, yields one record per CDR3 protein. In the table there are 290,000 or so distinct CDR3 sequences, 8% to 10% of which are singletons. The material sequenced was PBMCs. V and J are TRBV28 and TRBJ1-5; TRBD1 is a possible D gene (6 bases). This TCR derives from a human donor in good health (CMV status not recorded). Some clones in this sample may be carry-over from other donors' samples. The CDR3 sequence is CASSSPRGNQPQHF. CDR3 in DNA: TGTGCCAGCAGTTCTCCCAGGGGTAATCAGCCCCAGCATTTT.